These T cell receptor beta chains were read from a single sample in a study of shared clonotypes between healthy human individuals. Data came from immunoSEQ multiplex PCR; TCRdb stores just in-frame clones and leaves some out. The sample contains a few million clones, 93% of which appear only once. The sequenced sample was naive CD4+ T cells from PBMCs. The receptors were gathered from a man younger than 35 in good health. Some clones in this sample may be carry-over from other donors' samples. The CDR3 runs from the conserved cysteine through the conserved F or W. A D gene is named only where the DNA matches it firmly. Expanded clones get a size class; other rows say once, few or many, or leave the size out.

D: TRBD1; size: .; V: TRBV30; J: TRBJ2-7; CDR3: CAWSGGGGYEQYF; DNA: TGTGCCTGGAGTGGAGGGGGCGGGTACGAGCAGTACTTC
D: .; size: .; V: TRBV4-3; J: TRBJ2-5; CDR3: CASSPREGGQTQYF; DNA: TGCGCCAGCAGCCCCCGGGAAGGGGGGCAGACCCAGTACTTC
D: TRBD1; size: .; V: TRBV6-5; J: TRBJ2-7; CDR3: CASSDRGARQYF; DNA: TGTGCCAGCAGTGACAGGGGCGCACGGCAGTACTTC
D: .; size: .; V: TRBV14; J: TRBJ2-6; CDR3: CASSRQSSGANVLTF; DNA: TGTGCCAGCAGCCGTCAGTCCTCTGGGGCCAACGTCCTGACTTTC
D: TRBD2; size: .; V: TRBV7-9; J: TRBJ2-7; CDR3: CASSLTGRAAYEQYF; DNA: TGTGCCAGCAGCTTAACCGGGAGGGCCGCCTACGAGCAGTACTTC
D: TRBD2; size: .; V: TRBV2; J: TRBJ2-7; CDR3: CASNQRTSGSRYF; DNA: TGTGCCAGCAACCAACGGACTAGCGGGAGTAGGTACTTC
D: TRBD1; size: .; V: TRBV5-4; J: TRBJ1-2; CDR3: CASSRPGQGVYGYTF; DNA: TGTGCCAGCAGCCGACCGGGACAGGGGGTATATGGCTACACCTTC
D: TRBD2; size: .; V: TRBV4-2; J: TRBJ2-1; CDR3: CASSQDPGLAGYNEQFF; DNA: TGTGCCAGCAGCCAAGATCCAGGGCTAGCGGGTTACAATGAGCAGTTCTTC
D: .; size: .; V: TRBV5-1; J: TRBJ1-1; CDR3: CASKGDTGNTEAFF; DNA: TGCGCCAGCAAAGGGGACACCGGGAACACTGAAGCTTTCTTT
D: TRBD1; size: .; V: TRBV7-8; J: TRBJ2-1; CDR3: CASSFDRGLPFHNEQFF; DNA: TGTGCCAGCAGCTTCGACAGGGGATTACCATTCCACAATGAGCAGTTCTTC
D: .; size: .; V: TRBV19; J: TRBJ2-3; CDR3: CASSTRKIRQTDTQYF; DNA: TGTGCCAGTAGTACGAGAAAGATCCGACAAACAGATACGCAGTATTTT
D: .; size: .; V: TRBV19; J: TRBJ1-5; CDR3: CASSTARVNQPQHF; DNA: TGTGCCAGTAGTACGGCCAGAGTAAATCAGCCCCAGCATTTT
D: TRBD2; size: .; V: TRBV6-5; J: TRBJ2-7; CDR3: CATHGTSGRIYEQYF; DNA: TGTGCCACCCACGGGACTAGCGGGAGGATTTACGAGCAGTACTTC
D: .; size: .; V: TRBV15; J: TRBJ2-5; CDR3: CATSAPSAGKETQYF; DNA: TGTGCCACCAGCGCCCCAAGCGCGGGAAAAGAGACCCAGTACTTC
D: .; size: .; V: TRBV11-3; J: TRBJ2-5; CDR3: CASSLSGSETQYF; DNA: TGTGCCAGCAGCCTATCCGGGTCGGAGACCCAGTACTTC
D: .; size: once; V: TRBV2; J: TRBJ1-3; CDR3: CASSPQGTSGNTIYF; DNA: TGTGCCAGCAGTCCACAGGGTACCTCTGGAAACACCATATATTTT
D: .; size: .; V: TRBV30; J: TRBJ2-2; CDR3: CAWSVGRVNTGELFF; DNA: TGTGCCTGGAGTGTCGGCAGGGTGAACACCGGGGAGCTGTTTTTT
D: .; size: .; V: TRBV7-6; J: TRBJ2-3; CDR3: CASSLEAVLARTDTQYF; DNA: TGTGCCAGCAGCTTGGAGGCGGTGCTAGCGCGCACAGATACGCAGTATTTT
D: .; size: once; V: TRBV6-5; J: TRBJ1-1; CDR3: CASSSEGWTEAFF; DNA: TGTGCCAGCAGTTCGGAAGGCTGGACTGAAGCTTTCTTT
D: .; size: .; V: TRBV7-2; J: TRBJ2-2; CDR3: CASSLLGGLNTGELFF; DNA: TGTGCCAGCAGCTTATTGGGGGGATTGAACACCGGGGAGCTGTTTTTT
D: .; size: .; V: TRBV7-3; J: TRBJ2-4; CDR3: CASSLGPSFAKNIQYF; DNA: TGTGCCAGCAGCTTAGGTCCAAGTTTCGCCAAAAACATTCAGTACTTC
D: TRBD2; size: .; V: TRBV5-1; J: TRBJ2-7; CDR3: CASSRGTSGLYEQYF; DNA: TGCGCCAGCAGCCGGGGGACTAGTGGGCTCTACGAGCAGTACTTC
D: .; size: .; V: TRBV27; J: TRBJ2-3; CDR3: CASSGDRTDTQYF; DNA: TGTGCCAGCAGTGGGGACCGCACAGATACGCAGTATTTT
D: .; size: once; V: TRBV5-6; J: TRBJ1-2; CDR3: CASSLGHTWGYGYTF; DNA: TGTGCCAGCAGCTTGGGACACACCTGGGGCTATGGCTACACCTTC
D: .; size: few; V: TRBV2; J: TRBJ1-1; CDR3: CASSEGTNTEAFF; DNA: TGTGCCAGCAGCGAAGGGACGAACACTGAAGCTTTCTTT
D: .; size: .; V: TRBV7-2; J: TRBJ2-7; CDR3: CASSLILPAEQYF; DNA: TGTGCCAGCAGCTTAATACTACCCGCCGAGCAGTACTTC